This T cell receptor beta chain derives from a study of human T cells and chemical hapten exposure. Study-level information: Small differences in pooled library volume mainly drove the variation in TCR yields per sample. Points from the study as a whole: Patch test scores rose with PT1 expanded TCR counts, a positive correlation. Relative to controls, expanded TCRs formed significantly more large CDR3 similarity clusters.

TCRdb used MiXCR to reprocess the RACE reads, holding one entry per CDR3 protein. The sample consists of nearly 350,000 distinct CDR3 sequences, around 6.9% of them appearing once. Time point of the sample: patch test 1, 2 weeks after DPC sensitization. Treatment in this sample: therapeutic diphenylcyclopropenone sensitization with weekly scalp DPC. This clonotype has a count of ten or more. Its antigen remains unidentified. The sequencing here drew on whole blood, taken in connection with sensitization to the hapten diphenylcyclopropenone (DPC). The TCR comes from a woman aged 18-29 years with alopecia areata. Some clones in this sample may be carry-over from other donors' samples.

The CDR3 sequence: CASKLAGRTSTDTQYF. For the CDR3, the DNA is TGTGCCAGCAAGCTAGCGGGGCGTACTAGCACAGATACGCAGTATTTT. This chain links TRBV6-6 with TRBJ2-3; 9 positions match TRBD2. CDR1 and CDR2 (germline): MNHNY, SVGAGI (reference sequence). J lost 0 bases, V lost 7 bases, and 8 bases had no gene match. The CDR3 extends over 16 amino acids.